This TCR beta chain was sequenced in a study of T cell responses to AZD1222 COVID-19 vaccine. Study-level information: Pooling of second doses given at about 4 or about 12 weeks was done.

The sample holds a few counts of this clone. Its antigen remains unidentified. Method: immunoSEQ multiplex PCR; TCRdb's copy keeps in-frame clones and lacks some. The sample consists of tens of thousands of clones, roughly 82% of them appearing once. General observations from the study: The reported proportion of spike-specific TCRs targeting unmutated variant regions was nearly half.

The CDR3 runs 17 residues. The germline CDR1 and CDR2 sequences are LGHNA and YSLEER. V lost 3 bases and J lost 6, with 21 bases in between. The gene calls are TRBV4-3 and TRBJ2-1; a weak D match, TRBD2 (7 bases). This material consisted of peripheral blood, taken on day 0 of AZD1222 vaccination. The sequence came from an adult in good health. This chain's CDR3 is CASSQHDWGGGPNEQFF. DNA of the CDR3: TGCGCCAGCAGCCAGCACGATTGGGGCGGGGGCCCCAATGAGCAGTTCTTC.